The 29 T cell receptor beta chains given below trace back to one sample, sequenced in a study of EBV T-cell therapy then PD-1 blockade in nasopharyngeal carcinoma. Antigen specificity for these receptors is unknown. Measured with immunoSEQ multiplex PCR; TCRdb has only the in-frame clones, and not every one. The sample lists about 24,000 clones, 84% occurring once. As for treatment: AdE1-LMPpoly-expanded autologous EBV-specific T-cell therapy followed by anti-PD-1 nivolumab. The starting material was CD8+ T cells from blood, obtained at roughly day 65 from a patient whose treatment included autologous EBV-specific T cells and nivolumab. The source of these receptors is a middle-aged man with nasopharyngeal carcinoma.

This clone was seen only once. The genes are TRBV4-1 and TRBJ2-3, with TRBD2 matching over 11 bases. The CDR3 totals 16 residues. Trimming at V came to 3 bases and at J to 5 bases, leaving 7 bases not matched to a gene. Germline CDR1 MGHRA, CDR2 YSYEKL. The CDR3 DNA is TGCGCCAGCAGCCAGATAGCGGGGGGGATGAAAGATACGCAGTATTTT. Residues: CASSQIAGGMKDTQYF.

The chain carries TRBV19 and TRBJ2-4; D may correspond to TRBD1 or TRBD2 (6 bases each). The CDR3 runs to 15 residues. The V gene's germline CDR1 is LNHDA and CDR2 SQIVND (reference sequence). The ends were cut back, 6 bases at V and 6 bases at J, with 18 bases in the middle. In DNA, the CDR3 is TGTGCCAGTAGCCTGTGGGGGGCCGGGGGAAACATTCAGTACTTC. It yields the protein CASSLWGAGGNIQYF.

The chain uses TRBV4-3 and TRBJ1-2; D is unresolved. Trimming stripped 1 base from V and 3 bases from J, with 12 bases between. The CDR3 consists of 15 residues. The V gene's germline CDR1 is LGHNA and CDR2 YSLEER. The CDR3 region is CASSQGEAAYYGYTF. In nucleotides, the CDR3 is TGCGCCAGCAGCCAAGGCGAAGCAGCCTACTATGGCTACACCTTC.

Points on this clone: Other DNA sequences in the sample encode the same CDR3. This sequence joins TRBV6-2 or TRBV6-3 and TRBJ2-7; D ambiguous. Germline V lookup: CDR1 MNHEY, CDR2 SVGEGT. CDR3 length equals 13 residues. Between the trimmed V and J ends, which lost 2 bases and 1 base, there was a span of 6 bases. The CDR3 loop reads CASSYGPSYEQYF. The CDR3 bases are TGTGCCAGCAGTTACGGGCCGTCCTACGAGCAGTACTTC.

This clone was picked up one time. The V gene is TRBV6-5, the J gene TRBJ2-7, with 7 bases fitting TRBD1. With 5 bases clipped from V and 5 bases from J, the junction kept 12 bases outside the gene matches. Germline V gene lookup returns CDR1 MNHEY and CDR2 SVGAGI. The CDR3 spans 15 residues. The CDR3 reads CASSHQTGTTDEQYF. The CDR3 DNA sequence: TGTGCCAGCAGTCACCAGACAGGGACGACTGACGAGCAGTACTTC.

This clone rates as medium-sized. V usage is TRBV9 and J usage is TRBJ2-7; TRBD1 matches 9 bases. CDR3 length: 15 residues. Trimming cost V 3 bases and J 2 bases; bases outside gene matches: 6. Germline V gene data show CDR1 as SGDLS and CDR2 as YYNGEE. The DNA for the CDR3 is TGTGCCAGCAGCGACGACGGGACAGGGACCTACGAGCAGTACTTC. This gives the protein CASSDDGTGTYEQYF. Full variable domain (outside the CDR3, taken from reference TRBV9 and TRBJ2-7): DSGVTQTPKHLITATGQRVTLRCSPRSGDLSVYWYQQSLDQGLQFLIQYYNGEERAKGNILERFSAQQFPDLHSELNLSSLELGDSALYFCASSDDGTGTYEQYFGPGTRLTVT.

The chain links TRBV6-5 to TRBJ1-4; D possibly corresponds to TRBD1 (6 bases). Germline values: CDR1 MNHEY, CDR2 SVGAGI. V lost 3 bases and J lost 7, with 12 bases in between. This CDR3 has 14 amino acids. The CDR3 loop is CASSYSQGLEKLFF. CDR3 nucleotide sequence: TGTGCCAGCAGTTATAGTCAGGGGCTTGAAAAACTGTTTTTT.

CDR3 amino acids: CASSQRQGDTGELFF. CDR3 nucleotide sequence: TGCGCCAGCAGCCAAAGGCAAGGCGACACCGGGGAGCTGTTTTTT. The genes are TRBV4-1 and TRBJ2-2; D gene ambiguous. The CDR3 contains 15 residues. V lost 2 bases, J lost 3 bases, and 10 bases lay in between. The V gene's germline CDR1 is MGHRA and CDR2 YSYEKL.

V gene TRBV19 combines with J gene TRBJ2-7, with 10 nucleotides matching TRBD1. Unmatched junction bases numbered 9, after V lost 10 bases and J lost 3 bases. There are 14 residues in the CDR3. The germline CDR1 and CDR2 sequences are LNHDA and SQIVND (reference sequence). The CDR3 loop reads CATSPGTGDYEQYF. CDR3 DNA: TGTGCCACCTCCCCCGGGACAGGGGACTACGAGCAGTACTTC.

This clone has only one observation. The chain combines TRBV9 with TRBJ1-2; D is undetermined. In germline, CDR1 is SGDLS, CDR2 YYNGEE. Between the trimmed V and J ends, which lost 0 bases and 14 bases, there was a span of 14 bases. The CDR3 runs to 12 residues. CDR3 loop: CASSVEARARTF. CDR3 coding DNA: TGTGCCAGCAGCGTAGAAGCCAGAGCCCGGACCTTC.

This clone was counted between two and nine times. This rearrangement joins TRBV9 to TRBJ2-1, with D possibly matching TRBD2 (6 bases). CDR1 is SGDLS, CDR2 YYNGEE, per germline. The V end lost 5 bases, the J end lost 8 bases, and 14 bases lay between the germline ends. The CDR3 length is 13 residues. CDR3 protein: CASSITSSHEQFF. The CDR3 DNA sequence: TGTGCCAGCAGTATAACTAGCTCCCATGAGCAGTTCTTC.

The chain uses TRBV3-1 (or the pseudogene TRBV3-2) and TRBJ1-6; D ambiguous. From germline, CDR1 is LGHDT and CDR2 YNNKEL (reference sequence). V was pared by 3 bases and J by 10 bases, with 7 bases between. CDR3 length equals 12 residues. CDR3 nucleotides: TGTGCCAGCAGCCATTCAGACTCACCCCTCCACTTT. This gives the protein CASSHSDSPLHF.

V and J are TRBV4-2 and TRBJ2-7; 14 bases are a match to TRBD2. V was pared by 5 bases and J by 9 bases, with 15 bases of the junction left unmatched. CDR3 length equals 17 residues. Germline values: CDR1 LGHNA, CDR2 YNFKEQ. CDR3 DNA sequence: TGTGCCAGCAGCTCCCGGGGACTAGCGGGGGTCTCCGGCGGGCAGTACTTC. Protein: CASSSRGLAGVSGGQYF.

The CDR3 DNA sequence: TGTGCCATCAGTGAGTCGATCATTTTGGACACCATATATTTT. It codes for CAISESIILDTIYF. The chain couples TRBV10-3 to TRBJ1-3, with D unresolved. The V gene lost 0 bases and the J gene lost 8 bases, with 11 bases spanning the gap. This CDR3 spans 14 amino acids. Germline loops: CDR1 ENHRY, CDR2 SYGVKD.

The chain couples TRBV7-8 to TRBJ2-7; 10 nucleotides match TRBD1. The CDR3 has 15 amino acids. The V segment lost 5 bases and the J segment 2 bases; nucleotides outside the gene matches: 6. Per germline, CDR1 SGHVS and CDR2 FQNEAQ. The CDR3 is CASSTRDRGTYEQYF. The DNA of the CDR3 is TGTGCCAGCAGCACCCGGGACAGGGGTACCTACGAGCAGTACTTC.

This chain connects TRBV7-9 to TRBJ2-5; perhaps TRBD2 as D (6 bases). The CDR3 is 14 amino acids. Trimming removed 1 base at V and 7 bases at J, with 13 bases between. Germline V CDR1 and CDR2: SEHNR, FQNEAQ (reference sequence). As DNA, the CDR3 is TGTGCCAGCAGCTTAGGGGGCGCCGGGGGGACCCAGTACTTC. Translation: CASSLGGAGGTQYF.

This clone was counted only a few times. This CDR3 reads CASSELAGGNTGELFF. The CDR3 DNA sequence: TGTGCCAGCAGTGAACTAGCGGGGGGGAACACCGGGGAGCTGTTTTTT. The chain employs TRBV6-1 and TRBJ2-2, with 11 nucleotides matching TRBD2. The CDR3 consists of 16 residues. The germline CDR1 and CDR2 sequences are MNHNS and SASEGT. With 2 bases clipped from V and 1 base from J, the junction kept 0 bases outside the gene matches.

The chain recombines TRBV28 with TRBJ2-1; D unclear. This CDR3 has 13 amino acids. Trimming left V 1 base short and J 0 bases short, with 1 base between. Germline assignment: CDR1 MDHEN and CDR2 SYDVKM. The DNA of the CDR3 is TGTGCCAGCAGTTTATCCTCCTACAATGAGCAGTTCTTC. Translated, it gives CASSLSSYNEQFF. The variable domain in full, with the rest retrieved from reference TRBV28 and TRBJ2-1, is DVKVTQSSRYLVKRTGEKVFLECVQDMDHENMFWYRQDPGLGLRLIYFSYDVKMKEKGDIPEGYSVSREKKERFSLILESASTNQTSMYLCASSLSSYNEQFFGPGTRLTVL.

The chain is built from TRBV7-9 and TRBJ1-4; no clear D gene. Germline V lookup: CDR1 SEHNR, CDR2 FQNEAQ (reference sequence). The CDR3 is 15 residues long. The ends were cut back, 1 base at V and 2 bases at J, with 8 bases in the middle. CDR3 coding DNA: TGTGCCAGCAGCTTAGGCCCGGGTACTAATGAAAAACTGTTTTTT. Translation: CASSLGPGTNEKLFF.

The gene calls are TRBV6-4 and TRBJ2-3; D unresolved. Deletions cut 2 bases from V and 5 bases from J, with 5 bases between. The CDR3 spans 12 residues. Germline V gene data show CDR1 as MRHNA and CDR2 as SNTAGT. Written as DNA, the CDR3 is TGTGCCAGCAGTGACGGGGAAGATACGCAGTATTTT. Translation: CASSDGEDTQYF.

DNA for the CDR3: TGTGCCAGCAGTGAAGCGAAGGGGAGCACAGATACGCAGTATTTT. It encodes CASSEAKGSTDTQYF. The J gene is TRBJ2-3, the V gene TRBV6-1, with D maybe TRBD1 (5 bases). The germline V and J ends were trimmed by 0 bases and 0 bases, with 7 bases remaining between them. CDR1 and CDR2 (germline): MNHNS, SASEGT. The CDR3 is 15 amino acids.

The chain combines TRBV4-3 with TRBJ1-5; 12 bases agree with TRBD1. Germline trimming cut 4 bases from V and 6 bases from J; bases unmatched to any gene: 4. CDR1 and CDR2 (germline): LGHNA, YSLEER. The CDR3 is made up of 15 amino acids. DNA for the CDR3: TGCGCCAGCAGCCGGGACAGGGGGCTACTTCAGCCCCAGCATTTT. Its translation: CASSRDRGLLQPQHF.

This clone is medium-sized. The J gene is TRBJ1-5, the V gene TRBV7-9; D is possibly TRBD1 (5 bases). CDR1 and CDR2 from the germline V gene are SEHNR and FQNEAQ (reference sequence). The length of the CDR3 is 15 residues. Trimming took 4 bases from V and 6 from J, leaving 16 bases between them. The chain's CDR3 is CASSSTGPGGQPQHF. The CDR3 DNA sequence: TGTGCCAGCAGCTCAACCGGGCCGGGGGGTCAGCCCCAGCATTTT.

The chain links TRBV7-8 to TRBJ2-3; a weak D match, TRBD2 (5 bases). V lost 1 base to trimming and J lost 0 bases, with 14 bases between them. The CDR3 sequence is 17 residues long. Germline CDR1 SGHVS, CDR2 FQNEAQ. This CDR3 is CASSLVLAIPSTDTQYF. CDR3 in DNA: TGTGCCAGCAGCTTAGTTTTAGCGATCCCTAGCACAGATACGCAGTATTTT. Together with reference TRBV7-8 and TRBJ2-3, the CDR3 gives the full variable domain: GAGVSQSPRYKVAKRGQDVALRCDPISGHVSLFWYQQALGQGPEFLTYFQNEAQLDKSGLPSDRFFAERPEGSVSTLKIQRTQQEDSAVYLCASSLVLAIPSTDTQYFGPGTRLTVL.

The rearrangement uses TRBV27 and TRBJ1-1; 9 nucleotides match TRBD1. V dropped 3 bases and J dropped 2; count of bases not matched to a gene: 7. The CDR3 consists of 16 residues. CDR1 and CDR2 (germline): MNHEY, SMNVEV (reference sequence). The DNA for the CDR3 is TGTGCCAGCAGTTTGTCCGGACAGGGGCCTAACACTGAAGCTTTCTTT. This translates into CASSLSGQGPNTEAFF.

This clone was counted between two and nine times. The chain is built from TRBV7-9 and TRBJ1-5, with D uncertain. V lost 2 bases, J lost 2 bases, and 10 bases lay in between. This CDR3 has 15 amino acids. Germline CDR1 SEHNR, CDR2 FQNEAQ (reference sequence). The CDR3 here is CASSLTSAGNQPQHF. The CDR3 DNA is TGTGCCAGCAGCTTAACCTCGGCAGGCAATCAGCCCCAGCATTTT.

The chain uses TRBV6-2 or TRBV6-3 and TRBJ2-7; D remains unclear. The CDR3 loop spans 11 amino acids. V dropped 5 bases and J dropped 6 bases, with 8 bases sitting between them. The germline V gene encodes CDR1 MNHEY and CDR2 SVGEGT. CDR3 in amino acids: CASSRGREQYF. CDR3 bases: TGTGCCAGCAGTAGAGGACGCGAGCAGTACTTC.

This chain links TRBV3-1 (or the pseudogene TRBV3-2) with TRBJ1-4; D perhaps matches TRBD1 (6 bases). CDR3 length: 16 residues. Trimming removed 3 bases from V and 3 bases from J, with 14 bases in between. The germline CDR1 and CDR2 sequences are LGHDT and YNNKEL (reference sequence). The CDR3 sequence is CASSQLTGNPNEKLFF. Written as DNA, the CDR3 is TGTGCCAGCAGCCAGCTTACAGGGAACCCTAATGAAAAACTGTTTTTT.

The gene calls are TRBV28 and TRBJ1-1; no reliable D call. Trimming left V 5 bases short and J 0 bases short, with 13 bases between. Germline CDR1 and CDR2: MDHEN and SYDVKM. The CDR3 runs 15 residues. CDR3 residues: CASSPITMMNTEAFF. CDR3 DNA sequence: TGTGCCAGCAGTCCGATCACAATGATGAACACTGAAGCTTTCTTT.